The 32 T cell receptor beta chains below come from one sample, sequenced in a study of blood T cell repertoires in COVID-19. Some clones are missing from TCRdb's copy, which holds only in-frame ones; the method was immunoSEQ multiplex PCR. The data hold over 250,000 clones, with about nine tenths observed a single time. The sequenced material came from peripheral blood. The receptor source for this set is a man between 60 and 70 years old who had recovered from COVID-19.

With respect to this clone: The sample has other DNA sequences that encode this CDR3 too. The genes are TRBV7-2 and TRBJ1-2; D uncertain. V lost 1 base and J lost 4, with 10 bases in between. This CDR3 has 14 residues. Germline V gene data show CDR1 as SGHTA and CDR2 as FQGNSA. CDR3 DNA sequence: TGTGCCAGCAGCTTAGACGGAGGAGTCTATGGCTACACCTTC. Translated: CASSLDGGVYGYTF.

The genes are TRBV7-2 and TRBJ2-5, with a tentative D call TRBD1 (8 bases). The CDR3 loop spans 14 amino acids. V was cut by 4 bases and J by 5 bases, with 14 bases left in between. Germline lookup yields CDR1 SGHTA and CDR2 FQGNSA. The CDR3, as DNA: TGTGCCAGCAGCTCAGGACAGGGAGGGGAGACCCAGTACTTC. Its protein product is CASSSGQGGETQYF.

This chain links TRBV9 with TRBJ1-6; D remains unclear. The CDR3 covers 15 residues. Per the germline V gene, CDR1 is SGDLS and CDR2 is YYNGEE. Trimming took 0 bases from V and 1 from J, leaving 5 bases between them. The CDR3 DNA is TGTGCCAGCAGCGTAGATCAGTCCTATAATTCACCCCTCCACTTT. It yields the protein CASSVDQSYNSPLHF.

The chain carries TRBV7-2 and TRBJ2-7; D remains ambiguous. CDR1 is SGHTA, CDR2 FQGNSA, per germline. This CDR3 is built from 15 residues. Between the trimmed V and J ends, which lost 2 bases and 0 bases, there was a span of 11 bases. The CDR3 DNA reads TGTGCCAGCAGCTTATTCGCCAGGAACTCCTACGAGCAGTACTTC. Encoded protein: CASSLFARNSYEQYF. The variable domain in full, with the rest retrieved from reference TRBV7-2 and TRBJ2-7, is GAGVSQSPSNKVTEKGKDVELRCDPISGHTALYWYRQSLGQGLEFLIYFQGNSAPDKSGLPSDRFSAERTGGSVSTLTIQRTQQEDSAVYLCASSLFARNSYEQYFGPGTRLTVT.

This chain connects TRBV25-1 to TRBJ1-1, with a weak D call TRBD1 (6 bases). The CDR3 runs 12 residues. V gave up 3 bases and J gave up 6 bases, with 8 bases separating them. Germline CDR1 reads MGHDK; CDR2 reads SYGVNS. Here the CDR3 reads CASSENRAEAFF. CDR3 DNA: TGTGCCAGCAGTGAGAACAGGGCTGAAGCTTTCTTT.

The chain carries TRBV12-5 and TRBJ1-2, with D tentatively TRBD1 (5 bases). The length of the CDR3 is 14 residues. V lost 1 base and J lost 1, with 7 bases in between. The V gene's germline CDR1 is LGHNT and CDR2 FRNRAP. The CDR3 DNA sequence: TGTGCTAGTGGTTTGGAGACAGTTAACTATGGCTACACCTTC. Its protein product is CASGLETVNYGYTF. Together with reference TRBV12-5 and TRBJ1-2, the CDR3 gives the full variable domain: DARVTQTPRHKVTEMGQEVTMRCQPILGHNTVFWYRQTMMQGLELLAYFRNRAPLDDSGMPKDRFSAEMPDATLATLKIQPSEPRDSAVYFCASGLETVNYGYTFGSGTRLTVV.

The chain couples TRBV2 to TRBJ2-2, with 7 bases that match TRBD1. CDR1 and CDR2 from the germline V gene are SNHLY and FYNNEI. The CDR3 spans 15 residues. V shed 8 bases, J shed 4 bases, and the junction held 10 bases outside the gene matches. The CDR3 nucleotides read TGTGCCAGCGGAGACAGGGTTGACCGCACCGGGGAGCTGTTTTTT. Encoded protein: CASGDRVDRTGELFF.

The chain is built from TRBV12-3 or TRBV12-4 and TRBJ1-2; 10 nucleotides line up with TRBD1. J lost 8 bases, V lost 6 bases, and 6 bases had no gene match. CDR3 length equals 13 residues. CDR3 residues: CASSRQGASGYTF. CDR3 nucleotide sequence: TGTGCCAGCAGCCGACAGGGGGCGAGCGGCTACACCTTC.

The chain uses TRBV27 and TRBJ1-5; 9 bases line up with TRBD1. The CDR3 covers 13 residues. Germline V gene sequence: CDR1 MNHEY, CDR2 SMNVEV (reference sequence). V shed 6 bases and J 4 bases; nucleotides not matched to a gene: 1. The CDR3 protein is CASSGTGNQPQHF. Written as DNA, the CDR3 is TGTGCCAGCAGCGGGACAGGGAATCAGCCCCAGCATTTT.

The rearrangement joins TRBV5-1 to TRBJ1-3; 7 bases match TRBD1. From germline, CDR1 is SGHRS and CDR2 YFSETQ. The CDR3 loop spans 14 amino acids. Trimming at V came to 4 bases and at J to 3 bases, leaving 4 bases not matched to a gene. The CDR3 coding sequence is TGCGCCAGCAGCCCCGGGACAGTTGGAAACACCATATATTTT. As protein: CASSPGTVGNTIYF. The whole variable domain, filled in from reference TRBV5-1 and TRBJ1-3, reads KAGVTQTPRYLIKTRGQQVTLSCSPISGHRSVSWYQQTPGQGLQFLFEYFSETQRNKGNFPGRFSGRQFSNSRSEMNVSTLELGDSALYLCASSPGTVGNTIYFGEGSWLTVV.

The chain has TRBV6-5 and TRBJ1-1; 9 bases map to TRBD1. From germline, CDR1 is MNHEY and CDR2 SVGAGI. The CDR3 is 15 residues long. V lost 4 bases to trimming and J lost 0 bases; unmatched junction nucleotides: 3. CDR3 in amino acids: CASSWTGVMNTEAFF. In nucleotides, the CDR3 is TGTGCCAGCAGTTGGACAGGGGTGATGAACACTGAAGCTTTCTTT.

The chain recombines TRBV7-8 with TRBJ1-1; a weak D match, TRBD1 (5 bases). CDR3 length: 15 amino acids. Looked up from germline, CDR1 is SGHVS and CDR2 is FQNEAQ. V lost 1 base, J lost 6 bases, and 15 bases lay in between. Here the CDR3 reads CASSLVQGRRAEAFF. The CDR3 DNA is TGTGCCAGCAGCTTAGTTCAGGGAAGAAGAGCTGAAGCTTTCTTT. The entire variable domain, with the rest obtained from reference TRBV7-8 and TRBJ1-1, is as follows: GAGVSQSPRYKVAKRGQDVALRCDPISGHVSLFWYQQALGQGPEFLTYFQNEAQLDKSGLPSDRFFAERPEGSVSTLKIQRTQQEDSAVYLCASSLVQGRRAEAFFGQGTRLTVV.

This clone came up once. CDR3 sequence: CASSSGGTGINEKLFF. CDR3 sequence (DNA): TGCGCCAGCAGCTCGGGGGGAACAGGCATTAATGAAAAACTGTTTTTT. This sequence joins TRBV5-1 and TRBJ1-4, with TRBD1 as a possible D gene (5 bases). CDR3 size: 16 residues. Trimming took off 3 bases at V and 4 bases at J, with 16 bases between the two ends. The V gene's germline CDR1 is SGHRS and CDR2 YFSETQ.

J is TRBJ2-1 and V is TRBV2, with a tentative D call TRBD1 (7 bases). Trimming removed 6 bases from V and 8 bases from J, with 20 bases in between. The CDR3 has 15 amino acids. Germline assignment: CDR1 SNHLY and CDR2 FYNNEI. The CDR3 region is CASREQGGASYEQFF. The CDR3 nucleotides are TGTGCCAGCAGAGAGCAGGGGGGTGCTTCCTATGAGCAGTTCTTC.

This chain connects TRBV6-1 to TRBJ2-7; TRBD1 might be the D (6 bases). Germline CDR1 is MNHNS and CDR2 is SASEGT. The CDR3 covers 17 residues. The ends were cut back, 3 bases at V and 6 bases at J, with 24 bases in the middle. The CDR3 reads CASSDRDTATPRGEQYF. Here the CDR3 DNA reads TGTGCCAGCAGTGACCGGGACACCGCAACCCCCCGCGGCGAGCAGTACTTC.

J is TRBJ2-3 and V is TRBV4-2; 15 bases fit TRBD2. The V segment lost 4 bases and the J segment 5 bases; nucleotides outside the gene matches: 16. The CDR3 is made up of 20 amino acids. Germline-derived CDR1 and CDR2 are LGHNA and YNFKEQ. The CDR3 spells CASSRVDWTSGGAGGDTQYF. The CDR3 nucleotides are TGTGCCAGCAGCCGAGTCGACTGGACTAGCGGGGGGGCCGGAGGAGATACGCAGTATTTT.

The chain carries TRBV7-3 and TRBJ2-2; 11 nucleotides align to TRBD1. Germline CDR1 is SGHTA and CDR2 is FQGTGA. With 0 bases clipped from V and 3 bases from J, the junction kept 3 bases outside the gene matches. The length of the CDR3 is 17 residues. The CDR3 protein is CASSLTGTGGDTGELFF. CDR3 coding DNA: TGTGCCAGCAGCTTAACGGGGACAGGGGGAGACACCGGGGAGCTGTTTTTT.

The CDR3 here is CASSETDINTGELFF. In DNA, the CDR3 is TGTGCCAGCTCAGAGACAGACATAAACACCGGGGAGCTGTTTTTT. The rearrangement links TRBV18 to TRBJ2-2, with D possibly being TRBD1 (5 bases). Germline-derived CDR1 and CDR2 are KGHSH and LQKENI. V was clipped by 5 bases and J by 2 bases, with 12 bases between them. There are 15 residues in the CDR3.

This clone was seen only once. V is TRBV12-3 or TRBV12-4 and J is TRBJ1-2, with D unclear. The CDR3 totals 13 residues. V was trimmed by 6 bases and J by 4 bases, leaving 12 bases between them. The CDR3 sequence is CASRNISLYGYTF. The CDR3 DNA reads as TGTGCCAGCAGGAACATCAGTCTCTATGGCTACACCTTC.

CDR3 nucleotide sequence: TGTGCCAGCAGCTTAGACGGAGGGCATAGCTATGGCTACACCTTC. This gives the protein CASSLDGGHSYGYTF. V is TRBV7-6 and J is TRBJ1-2; D gene ambiguous. CDR1 is SGHVS, CDR2 FNYEAQ, per germline. This CDR3 is built from 15 residues. V was shortened by 1 base and J by 4 bases, with 13 bases between the two germline ends.

The chain has TRBV6-5 and TRBJ2-5, with TRBD2 matching over 12 bases. V shed 5 bases and J 13 bases; nucleotides not matched to a gene: 8. Germline V gene lookup returns CDR1 MNHEY and CDR2 SVGAGI. The CDR3 loop spans 13 amino acids. Written as DNA, the CDR3 is TGTGCCAGCAGTCTGGGACTAGCGGGCCCGGCGTACTTC. Residues: CASSLGLAGPAYF.

This chain joins TRBV10-2 and TRBJ2-7, with 7 nucleotides matching TRBD1. The CDR3 runs to 12 residues. CDR1 and CDR2 (germline): WSHSY, SAAADI. Unmatched junction bases numbered 11, after V lost 11 bases and J lost 7 bases. The DNA for the CDR3 is TGCGCCGCCGGGACAGATCTACGGGAGCAGTACTTC. This encodes CAAGTDLREQYF.

The chain links TRBV19 to TRBJ1-1; maybe TRBD1 (5 bases). Germline V gene sequence: CDR1 LNHDA, CDR2 SQIVND (reference sequence). This CDR3 region has 14 residues. Trimming left V 3 bases short and J 3 bases short, with 11 bases between. The CDR3, as DNA: TGTGCCAGTAGTATGGGAAGGGGTGACACTGAAGCTTTCTTT. This gives the protein CASSMGRGDTEAFF.

The chain couples TRBV6-6 to TRBJ2-7, with D unresolved. The ends were cut back, 4 bases at V and 5 bases at J, with 18 bases in the middle. The CDR3 loop spans 15 amino acids. From germline, CDR1 is MNHNY and CDR2 SVGAGI (reference sequence). The CDR3 reads CASSSSISPPDEQYF. In nucleotides, the CDR3 is TGTGCCAGCAGTTCCTCTATCTCCCCCCCGGACGAGCAGTACTTC.

V and J are TRBV20-1 and TRBJ2-4; 8 nucleotides align to TRBD1. This CDR3 contains 16 residues. CDR1 and CDR2 from the germline V gene are DFQATT and SNEGSKA (reference sequence). J lost 7 bases, V lost 3 bases, and 14 bases had no gene match. In nucleotides, the CDR3 is TGCAGTGCTAGTAAAACCGGGACAGGTACGGGGAACATTCAGTACTTC. It codes for CSASKTGTGTGNIQYF.

The J gene is TRBJ1-4, the V gene TRBV7-9; TRBD1 might be the D (6 bases). Germline lookup yields CDR1 SEHNR and CDR2 FQNEAQ (reference sequence). V lost 4 bases, J lost 5 bases, and 17 bases lay in between. CDR3 size: 16 residues. The CDR3 sequence is CASSSIKGEGNEKLFF. Written as DNA, the CDR3 is TGTGCCAGCAGCTCCATAAAGGGGGAGGGCAATGAAAAACTGTTTTTT. Filled out from reference TRBV7-9 and TRBJ1-4, the complete variable domain reads DTGVSQNPRHKITKRGQNVTFRCDPISEHNRLYWYRQTLGQGPEFLTYFQNEAQLEKSRLLSDRFSAERPKGSFSTLEIQRTEQGDSAMYLCASSSIKGEGNEKLFFGSGTQLSVL.

V is TRBV6-2 or TRBV6-3 and J is TRBJ1-2, with 8 nucleotides matching TRBD1. CDR3 length: 14 residues. J was trimmed by 6 bases and V by 7 bases; bases with no gene match: 10. The V gene's germline CDR1 is MNHEY and CDR2 SVGEGT. This CDR3 is CASNPGQVLNGYTF. CDR3 nucleotide sequence: TGTGCCAGCAACCCGGGACAGGTCCTCAATGGCTACACCTTC.

This rearrangement joins TRBV27 to TRBJ1-6, with D unresolved. V was clipped by 6 bases and J by 7 bases, with 13 bases between them. The CDR3 runs to 14 residues. Germline values: CDR1 MNHEY, CDR2 SMNVEV (reference sequence). The CDR3 spells CASRWEAGNSPLHF. CDR3 in DNA: TGTGCCAGCAGGTGGGAAGCGGGGAATTCACCCCTCCACTTT.

The genes are TRBV20-1 and TRBJ2-3; the D is unclear. The CDR3 is 11 amino acids. Germline V gives CDR1 DFQATT, CDR2 SNEGSKA (reference sequence). Trimming stripped 1 base from V and 6 bases from J, with 5 bases between. DNA of the CDR3: TGCAGTGCTAGAGCGTATGATACGCAGTATTTT. Protein: CSARAYDTQYF.

The genes are TRBV11-2 and TRBJ2-7; D is possibly TRBD1 (7 bases). The CDR3 is made up of 16 amino acids. The germline gives CDR1 SGHAT, CDR2 FQNNGV. Trimming shortened V by 0 bases and J by 3 bases, and 15 bases separated the two germline ends. The CDR3 coding sequence is TGTGCCAGCAGCTTAGATCTAGGGGGGACAGACTACGAGCAGTACTTC. It encodes CASSLDLGGTDYEQYF.

The chain has TRBV7-2 and TRBJ1-2, with D possibly TRBD1 on 6 matching bases. The CDR3 covers 14 residues. Trimming pared 4 bases from V and 8 bases from J, leaving 17 bases between. Germline V gene lookup returns CDR1 SGHTA and CDR2 FQGNSA. The DNA of the CDR3 is TGTGCCAGCAGCTCCCGTGACAGGCTGTCAGGCTACACCTTC. It codes for CASSSRDRLSGYTF.

This sequence joins TRBV12-3 or TRBV12-4 and TRBJ1-1; D ambiguous. This CDR3 has 13 amino acids. The germline V and J ends were trimmed by 3 bases and 5 bases, with 10 bases remaining between them. CDR3 sequence: CASSFLTGTEAFF. Here the CDR3 DNA reads TGTGCCAGCAGTTTCCTAACCGGGACTGAAGCTTTCTTT.